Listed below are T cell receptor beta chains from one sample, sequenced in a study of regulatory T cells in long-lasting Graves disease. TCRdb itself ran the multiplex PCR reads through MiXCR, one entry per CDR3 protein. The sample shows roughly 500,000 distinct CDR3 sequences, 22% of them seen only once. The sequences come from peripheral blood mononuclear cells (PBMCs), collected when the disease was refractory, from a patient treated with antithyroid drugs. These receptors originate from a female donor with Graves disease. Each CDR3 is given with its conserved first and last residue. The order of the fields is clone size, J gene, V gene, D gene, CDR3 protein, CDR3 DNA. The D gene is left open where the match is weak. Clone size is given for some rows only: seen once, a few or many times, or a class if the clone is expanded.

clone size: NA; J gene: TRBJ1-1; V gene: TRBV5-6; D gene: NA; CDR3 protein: CASSSLNRGEAFF; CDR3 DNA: TGTGCCAGCAGCTCGTTAAACCGGGGTGAAGCTTTCTTT
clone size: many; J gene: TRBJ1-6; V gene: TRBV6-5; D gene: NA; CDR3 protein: CASSYSAYSPLHF; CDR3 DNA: TGTGCCAGCAGTTACTCGGCCTATTCACCCCTCCACTTT
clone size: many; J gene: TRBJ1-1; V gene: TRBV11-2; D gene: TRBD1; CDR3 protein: CASTQGQEAFF; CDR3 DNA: TGTGCCAGCACCCAGGGACAGGAAGCTTTCTTT
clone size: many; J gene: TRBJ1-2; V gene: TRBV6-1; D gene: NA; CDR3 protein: CASTSGGTANYGYTF; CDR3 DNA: TGTGCCAGCACCTCCGGGGGCACGGCGAACTATGGCTACACCTTC
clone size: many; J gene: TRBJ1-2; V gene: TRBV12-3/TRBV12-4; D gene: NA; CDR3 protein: CASSKTGTNYGYTF; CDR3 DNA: TGTGCCAGCAGTAAGACAGGCACTAACTATGGCTACACCTTC
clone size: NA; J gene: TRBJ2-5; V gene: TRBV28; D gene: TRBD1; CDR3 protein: CASRSWGQGPETQYF; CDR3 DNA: TGTGCCAGCAGGTCGTGGGGACAGGGGCCGGAGACCCAGTACTTC
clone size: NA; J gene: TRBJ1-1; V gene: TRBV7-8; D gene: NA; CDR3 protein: CASSLAVSSDNTEAFF; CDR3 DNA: TGTGCCAGCAGCTTAGCTGTATCATCGGATAACACTGAAGCTTTCTTT
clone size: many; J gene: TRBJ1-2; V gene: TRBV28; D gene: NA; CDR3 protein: CASSLSLPPYGYTF; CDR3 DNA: TGTGCCAGCAGTTTATCCTTACCCCCCTATGGCTACACCTTC
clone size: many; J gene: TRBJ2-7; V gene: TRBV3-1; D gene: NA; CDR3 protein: CASSQGAVVSYEQYF; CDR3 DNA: TGTGCCAGCAGTCAAGGGGCTGTAGTCTCCTACGAGCAGTACTTC
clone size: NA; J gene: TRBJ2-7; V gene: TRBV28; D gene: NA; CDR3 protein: CASGGSEQYF; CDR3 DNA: TGTGCCAGCGGGGGTTCAGAGCAGTACTTC
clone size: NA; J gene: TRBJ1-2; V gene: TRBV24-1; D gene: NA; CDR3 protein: CATSELLGYGYTF; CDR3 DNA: TGTGCCACCAGTGAACTCCTTGGCTATGGCTACACCTTC
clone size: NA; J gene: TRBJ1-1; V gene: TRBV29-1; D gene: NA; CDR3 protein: CSVDRGVSTEAFF; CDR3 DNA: TGCAGCGTTGATCGCGGAGTCAGCACTGAAGCTTTCTTT
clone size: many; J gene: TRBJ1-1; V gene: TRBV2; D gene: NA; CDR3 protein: CASSEARVGLAEAFF; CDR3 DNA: TGTGCCAGCAGTGAAGCGCGGGTCGGGCTGGCTGAAGCTTTCTTT
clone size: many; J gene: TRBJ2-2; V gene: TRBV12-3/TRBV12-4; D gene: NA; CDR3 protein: CASSEVGVGELFF; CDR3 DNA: TGTGCCAGCAGTGAGGTGGGCGTCGGGGAGCTGTTTTTT
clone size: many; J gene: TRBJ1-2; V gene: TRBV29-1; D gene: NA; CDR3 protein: CSVDLKEYGYTF; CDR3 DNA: TGCAGCGTTGATCTCAAGGAGTATGGCTACACCTTC
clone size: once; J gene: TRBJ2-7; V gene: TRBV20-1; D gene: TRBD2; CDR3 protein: CSATIPGLALDEQYF; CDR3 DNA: TGCAGTGCTACAATTCCGGGACTAGCACTCGACGAGCAGTACTTC